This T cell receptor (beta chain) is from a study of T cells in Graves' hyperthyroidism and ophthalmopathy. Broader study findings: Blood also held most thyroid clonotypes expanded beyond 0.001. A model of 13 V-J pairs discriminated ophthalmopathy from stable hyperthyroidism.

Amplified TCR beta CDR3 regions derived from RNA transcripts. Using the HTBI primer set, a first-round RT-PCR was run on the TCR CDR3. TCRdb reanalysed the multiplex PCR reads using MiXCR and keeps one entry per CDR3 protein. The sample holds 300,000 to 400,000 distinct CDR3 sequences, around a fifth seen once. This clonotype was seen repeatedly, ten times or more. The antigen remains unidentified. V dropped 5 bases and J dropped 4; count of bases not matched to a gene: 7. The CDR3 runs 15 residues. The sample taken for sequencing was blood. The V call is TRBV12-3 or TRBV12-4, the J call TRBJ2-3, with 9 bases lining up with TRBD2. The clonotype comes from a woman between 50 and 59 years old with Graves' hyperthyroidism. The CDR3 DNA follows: TGTGCCAGCAGTCCCCCTAGCGGGATTGCAGATACGCAGTATTTT. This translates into CASSPPSGIADTQYF.